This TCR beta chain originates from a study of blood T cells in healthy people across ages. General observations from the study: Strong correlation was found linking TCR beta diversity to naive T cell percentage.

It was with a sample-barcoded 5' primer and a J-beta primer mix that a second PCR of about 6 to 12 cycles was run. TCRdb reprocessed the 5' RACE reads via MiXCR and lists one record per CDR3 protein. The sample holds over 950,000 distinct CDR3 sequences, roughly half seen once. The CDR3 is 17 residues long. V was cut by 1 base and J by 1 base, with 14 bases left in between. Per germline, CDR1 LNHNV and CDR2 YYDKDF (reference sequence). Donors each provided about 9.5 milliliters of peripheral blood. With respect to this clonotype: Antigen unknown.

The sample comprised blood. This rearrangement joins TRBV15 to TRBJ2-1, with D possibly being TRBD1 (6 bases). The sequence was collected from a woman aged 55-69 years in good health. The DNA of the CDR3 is TGTGCCACCAGCAGAGGATCGGGACAACTTTCCTACAATGAGCAGTTCTTC. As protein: CATSRGSGQLSYNEQFF. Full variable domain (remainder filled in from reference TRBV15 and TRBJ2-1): DAMVIQNPRYQVTQFGKPVTLSCSQTLNHNVMYWYQQKSSQAPKLLFHYYDKDFNNEADTPDNFQSRRPNTSFCFLDIRSPGLGDTAMYLCATSRGSGQLSYNEQFFGPGTRLTVL.